The 7 T cell receptor beta chains below all came from one sample that was sequenced in a study of blood T cell repertoires in COVID-19. Sequenced by immunoSEQ multiplex PCR; TCRdb stores in-frame clones only, minus some. The sample yields approximately 140,000 clones, about 82% seen once. Sample: peripheral blood. These receptors originate from a woman aged 60-75 years with acute or convalescent COVID-19.

This clone was observed once. This sequence joins TRBV19 and TRBJ1-5; 9 nucleotides line up with TRBD1. Trimming took 9 bases from V and 4 from J; bases not matched to a gene: 4. The germline CDR1 and CDR2 sequences are LNHDA and SQIVND (reference sequence). The CDR3 has 13 residues. DNA of the CDR3: TGTGCCAGCACGGACAGGGGTAATCAGCCCCAGCATTTT. Encoded protein: CASTDRGNQPQHF.

The chain is built from TRBV19 and TRBJ1-3, with a possible D match to TRBD1 (5 bases). Looked up from germline, CDR1 is LNHDA and CDR2 is SQIVND (reference sequence). This CDR3 has 17 residues. Deletions cut 5 bases from V and 1 base from J, with 18 bases between. CDR3 region: CASSRSGHPKSGNTIYF. In DNA, the CDR3 is TGTGCCAGTAGTCGGTCCGGACACCCAAAATCTGGAAACACCATATATTTT.

The chain recombines TRBV7-2 with TRBJ2-3, with 7 positions matching TRBD2. With 5 bases clipped from V and 1 base from J, the junction kept 9 bases outside the gene matches. Per germline, CDR1 SGHTA and CDR2 FQGNSA. The CDR3 is 16 residues long. The CDR3 loop is CASSQWSRGGTDTQYF. As DNA, the CDR3 is TGTGCCAGCAGCCAGTGGTCACGGGGGGGCACAGATACGCAGTATTTT. Combining the CDR3 with reference TRBV7-2 and TRBJ2-3 gives the whole variable domain GAGVSQSPSNKVTEKGKDVELRCDPISGHTALYWYRQSLGQGLEFLIYFQGNSAPDKSGLPSDRFSAERTGGSVSTLTIQRTQQEDSAVYLCASSQWSRGGTDTQYFGPGTRLTVL.

CDR3 bases: TGTGCCAGCAGTGAAGCGCCTGGGACAGCCTACGAGCAGTACTTC. Amino acid sequence: CASSEAPGTAYEQYF. This chain connects TRBV6-1 to TRBJ2-7; 7 positions match TRBD1. CDR1 and CDR2 from the germline V gene are MNHNS and SASEGT. Trimming cost V 0 bases and J 2 bases; bases outside gene matches: 4. This CDR3 has 15 residues.

J is TRBJ2-1 and V is TRBV7-9, with 7 bases fitting TRBD2. The CDR3 sequence is 15 residues long. Germline trimming cut 5 bases from V and 3 bases from J; bases unmatched to any gene: 7. The germline V gene encodes CDR1 SEHNR and CDR2 FQNEAQ (reference sequence). The CDR3: CASSPQRGNYNEQFF. The DNA for the CDR3 is TGTGCCAGCAGCCCACAGCGGGGAAACTACAATGAGCAGTTCTTC.

CDR3 DNA: TGTGCCAGCAGGGAGGACAGGGGGCCTATCGGGGAGCTGTTTTTT. It yields the protein CASREDRGPIGELFF. The J gene is TRBJ2-2, the V gene TRBV2; 11 bases line up with TRBD1. Germline V gene lookup returns CDR1 SNHLY and CDR2 FYNNEI. The CDR3 covers 15 residues. V was pared by 6 bases and J by 7 bases, with 7 bases of the junction left unmatched.

V gene TRBV30 combines with J gene TRBJ2-7, with TRBD1 matching over 9 bases. CDR3 size: 14 residues. Per germline, CDR1 GTSNPN and CDR2 SVGIG (reference sequence). Unmatched junction bases numbered 5, after V lost 2 bases and J lost 3 bases. CDR3 DNA sequence: TGTGCCTGGAGTCCGACAGGGGGAAGCTACGAGCAGTACTTC. It specifies CAWSPTGGSYEQYF.